Below are 29 T cell receptor beta chains sequenced from a single sample in a study of cytomegalovirus exposure and HLA in healthy donors. The PCR had 60 Vbeta and 13 Jbeta primers. Profiled with immunoSEQ multiplex PCR; TCRdb holds only in-frame clones, not every one. The sample has some 110,000 clones; over 80% are singletons. Material for sequencing was PBMCs. The receptors originated from a man aged 25 to 40 in good health and CMV-seronegative.

The chain employs TRBV4-3 and TRBJ2-5, with D perhaps matching TRBD1 (5 bases). This CDR3 has 15 amino acids. Germline V gene lookup returns CDR1 LGHNA and CDR2 YSLEER. Trimming took 0 bases from V and 7 from J, leaving 15 bases between them. CDR3 DNA sequence: TGCGCCAGCAGCCAAGATTCGCCAGGGCTCACGACCCAGTACTTC. Amino acid sequence: CASSQDSPGLTTQYF.

The rearrangement links TRBV5-4 to TRBJ1-2, with TRBD1 as a possible D gene (5 bases). CDR1 is SGHNT and CDR2 is YYREEE in the germline V gene (reference sequence). Trimming removed 10 bases from V and 7 bases from J, with 23 bases in between. The CDR3 runs 14 residues. CDR3 region: CAVPRPAVGGGYTF. CDR3 DNA sequence: TGTGCCGTCCCTCGCCCGGCAGTCGGGGGTGGCTACACCTTC.

This clone occurred once. The chain carries TRBV10-1 and TRBJ2-3; D gene uncertain. Germline V gene data show CDR1 as WNHNN and CDR2 as SYGVQD (reference sequence). Trimming left V 2 bases short and J 5 bases short, with 17 bases between. This CDR3 spans 16 amino acids. Here the CDR3 reads CASSEEATIVGDTQYF. The CDR3 coding sequence is TGCGCCAGCAGTGAGGAAGCTACGATCGTCGGAGATACGCAGTATTTT.

V usage is TRBV19 and J usage is TRBJ2-1; weak D call: TRBD1 (5 bases). CDR3 size: 13 residues. V lost 6 bases, J lost 8 bases, and 14 bases lay in between. In germline, CDR1 is LNHDA, CDR2 SQIVND (reference sequence). The CDR3 sequence: CASSPQQGHEQFF. CDR3 DNA sequence: TGTGCCAGTAGCCCCCAGCAGGGCCATGAGCAGTTCTTC.

The V and J genes are TRBV28 and TRBJ1-1; D is unresolved. Germline loops: CDR1 MDHEN, CDR2 SYDVKM. CDR3 size: 15 residues. V was cut by 2 bases and J by 1 base, with 11 bases left in between. In nucleotides, the CDR3 is TGTGCCAGCAGTTTAGGACTGTATGGGAACACTGAAGCTTTCTTT. Translated: CASSLGLYGNTEAFF.

The table lists this clone with a few counts. The genes are TRBV19 and TRBJ1-2; 7 nucleotides agree with TRBD1. Trimming removed 5 bases from V and 5 bases from J; junction bases left unmatched: 11. The CDR3 is 15 residues long. CDR1 and CDR2 (germline): LNHDA, SQIVND (reference sequence). Here the CDR3 reads CASSPDRAVSYGYTF. CDR3 nucleotide sequence: TGTGCCAGTAGTCCCGACAGGGCCGTCTCGTATGGCTACACCTTC.

The chain recombines TRBV9 with TRBJ2-3; 8 bases are shared with TRBD2. The V segment lost 3 bases and the J segment 2 bases; nucleotides outside the gene matches: 5. CDR3 size: 15 residues. Germline V gene data show CDR1 as SGDLS and CDR2 as YYNGEE. The CDR3 sequence is CASSALAGNTDTQYF. DNA of the CDR3: TGTGCCAGCAGCGCTTTAGCGGGGAACACAGATACGCAGTATTTT.

The chain uses TRBV18 and TRBJ2-2; 11 positions match TRBD1. Germline V lookup: CDR1 KGHSH, CDR2 LQKENI. V lost 0 bases to trimming and J lost 7 bases; unmatched junction nucleotides: 4. This CDR3 has 16 amino acids. For the CDR3, the DNA is TGTGCCAGCTCACCACCCGGACAGGGGGCGATCGGGGAGCTGTTTTTT. Protein sequence: CASSPPGQGAIGELFF. Full variable domain (rest looked up from reference TRBV18 and TRBJ2-2): NAGVMQNPRHLVRRRGQEARLRCSPMKGHSHVYWYRQLPEEGLKFMVYLQKENIIDESGMPKERFSAEFPKEGPSILRIQQVVRGDSAAYFCASSPPGQGAIGELFFGEGSRLTVL.

The chain employs TRBV11-2 and TRBJ2-2; 8 nucleotides agree with TRBD2. This CDR3 spans 14 amino acids. CDR1 and CDR2 (germline): SGHAT, FQNNGV. V was pared by 5 bases and J by 6 bases, with 5 bases of the junction left unmatched. The DNA of the CDR3 is TGTGCCAGCAGCAAAAGCGGGGGTGCCGGGGAGCTGTTTTTT. Translating it yields CASSKSGGAGELFF.

This sequence joins TRBV5-8 and TRBJ1-2; 9 bases are shared with TRBD1. With 2 bases clipped from V and 4 bases from J, the junction kept 6 bases outside the gene matches. CDR1 and CDR2 (germline): SGHTS, YDEGEE. The CDR3 extends over 15 amino acids. CDR3 bases: TGTGCCAGCAGCTTTAGACAGGGGGGCTTCTATGGCTACACCTTC. Translating it yields CASSFRQGGFYGYTF.

V gene TRBV23-1 combines with J gene TRBJ2-7, with 8 bases matching TRBD1. TRBV23-1 is an ORF for which the function is uncertain. V gave up 5 bases and J gave up 2 bases; unmatched junction bases: 5. This CDR3 has 14 amino acids. The CDR3 is CASSSTGVPYEQYF. CDR3 in DNA: TGCGCCAGCAGTTCGACAGGGGTACCCTACGAGCAGTACTTC.

The V and J genes are TRBV6-5 and TRBJ2-4; tentative D call: TRBD2 (6 bases). With 2 bases removed from V and 0 bases from J, the gap between germline ends came to 8 bases. The CDR3 is 15 amino acids. Germline values: CDR1 MNHEY, CDR2 SVGAGI. CDR3 coding DNA: TGTGCCAGCAGTTACACGGGGGAAGCCAAAAACATTCAGTACTTC. It translates to CASSYTGEAKNIQYF.

The chain uses TRBV19 and TRBJ2-5, with 8 bases aligning to TRBD2. Trimming removed 6 bases from V and 1 base from J; junction bases left unmatched: 13. Germline-derived CDR1 and CDR2 are LNHDA and SQIVND (reference sequence). The CDR3 is 17 residues long. CDR3 nucleotides: TGTGCCAGTAGCCCAGGGGCTAGCGGGCGAGCCCAAGAGACCCAGTACTTC. The encoded protein is CASSPGASGRAQETQYF.

This clone appeared a single time. The V gene is TRBV28, the J gene TRBJ2-7, with TRBD1 matching over 8 bases. This CDR3 has 16 amino acids. V trimming: 2 bases; J trimming: 3 bases; junction bases outside the gene matches: 9. From germline, CDR1 is MDHEN and CDR2 SYDVKM. CDR3 amino acids: CASSLIGDRNFYEQYF. DNA for the CDR3: TGTGCCAGCAGTTTAATAGGGGACAGGAACTTCTACGAGCAGTACTTC.

This chain links TRBV7-2 with TRBJ1-1; the D is unclear. Germline CDR1 reads SGHTA; CDR2 reads FQGNSA. Trimming took off 5 bases at V and 0 bases at J, with 7 bases between the two ends. This CDR3 has 13 amino acids. The CDR3 reads CASSGNLNTEAFF. The CDR3 nucleotides read TGTGCCAGCAGCGGCAATCTGAACACTGAAGCTTTCTTT.

J is TRBJ1-2 and V is TRBV6-6; 9 positions agree with TRBD1. CDR3 length: 14 amino acids. The junction had 7 bases not matched to a gene; V was cut back by 4 bases and J by 7 bases. The germline V gene has CDR1 MNHNY and CDR2 SVGAGI (reference sequence). CDR3 loop: CASSSIQGAGGYTF. The DNA for the CDR3 is TGTGCCAGCAGTTCCATACAGGGGGCTGGTGGCTACACCTTC.

The chain is built from TRBV7-2 and TRBJ2-3; a possible D gene is TRBD2 (5 bases). The CDR3 spans 14 residues. CDR1 SGHTA and CDR2 FQGNSA come from the germline V gene. V dropped 8 bases and J dropped 0 bases, with 12 bases sitting between them. Here the CDR3 reads CASVGRASTDTQYF. As DNA, the CDR3 is TGTGCCAGCGTAGGGCGGGCTAGCACAGATACGCAGTATTTT.

This sequence joins TRBV28 and TRBJ1-6; 8 nucleotides align to TRBD1. The CDR3 spans 17 residues. Germline-derived CDR1 and CDR2 are MDHEN and SYDVKM. Trimming took 11 bases from V and 8 from J; bases not matched to a gene: 20. For the CDR3, the DNA is TGTGCCGGGTCTCAGGGGGCGAGCCACGGACGGGATTCACCCCTCCACTTT. Translating it yields CAGSQGASHGRDSPLHF.

V is TRBV21-1 and J is TRBJ2-7; TRBD2, the D gene given by the table, was not confirmed from the DNA. TRBV21-1 corresponds to a pseudogene. The CDR3 totals 15 residues. The CDR3 bases are TGTGCCAGCAACTCGGGAGGGCGGACCTCCTACGAGCAGTACTTC. It codes for CASNSGGRTSYEQYF.

The rearrangement joins TRBV10-3 to TRBJ2-1; D unresolved. Germline V gene lookup returns CDR1 ENHRY and CDR2 SYGVKD. The CDR3 has 15 amino acids. V was pared by 0 bases and J by 2 bases, with 8 bases between. CDR3: CAISESRPAYNEQFF. As DNA, the CDR3 is TGTGCCATCAGTGAGTCCCGTCCGGCCTACAATGAGCAGTTCTTC.

The chain carries TRBV29-1 and TRBJ2-7; D remains ambiguous. Trimming took off 7 bases at V and 6 bases at J, with 19 bases between the two ends. This CDR3 has 13 residues. CDR1 is SQVTM, CDR2 ANQGSEA, per germline. CDR3 amino acids: CSASTKALSEQYF. The CDR3 nucleotides read TGCAGCGCCTCGACAAAAGCCCTAAGCGAGCAGTACTTC.

The gene calls are TRBV28 and TRBJ2-7, with a tentative D call TRBD2 (6 bases). CDR3 length equals 14 residues. Per the germline V gene, CDR1 is MDHEN and CDR2 is SYDVKM. V dropped 3 bases and J dropped 6 bases, with 15 bases sitting between them. CDR3 nucleotides: TGTGCCAGCAGTTTCGAGGCAGGGCGGGGCGAGCAGTACTTC. The encoded protein is CASSFEAGRGEQYF. Using reference TRBV28 and TRBJ2-7 for the parts outside the CDR3, the full variable domain is DVKVTQSSRYLVKRTGEKVFLECVQDMDHENMFWYRQDPGLGLRLIYFSYDVKMKEKGDIPEGYSVSREKKERFSLILESASTNQTSMYLCASSFEAGRGEQYFGPGTRLTVT.

This clone was observed a few times. The genes are TRBV7-2 and TRBJ2-5; D is undetermined. V gave up 3 bases and J gave up 5 bases, with 4 bases separating them. The CDR3 runs to 11 residues. Germline V gene data show CDR1 as SGHTA and CDR2 as FQGNSA. The CDR3 DNA follows: TGTGCCAGCAGCTTGTCGGAGACCCAGTACTTC. Amino acids: CASSLSETQYF.

The V gene is TRBV9, the J gene TRBJ2-3; TRBD2 matches 8 bases. The CDR3 runs to 16 residues. After removal of 0 bases from V and 2 bases from J, the junction contained 5 bases not matched to a gene. CDR1 is SGDLS and CDR2 is YYNGEE in the germline V gene. The CDR3 here is CASSVGRRGVTDTQYF. The DNA of the CDR3 is TGTGCCAGCAGCGTAGGAAGGCGGGGGGTCACAGATACGCAGTATTTT.

This clone has a single count. The V gene is TRBV2, the J gene TRBJ1-1, with D uncertain. The length of the CDR3 is 13 residues. Deletions cut 5 bases from V and 3 bases from J, with 10 bases between. Germline loops: CDR1 SNHLY, CDR2 FYNNEI. The CDR3: CASSTKGDTEAFF. CDR3 DNA: TGTGCCAGCAGTACGAAGGGAGACACTGAAGCTTTCTTT.

The chain links TRBV5-8 to TRBJ2-5; 7 nucleotides agree with TRBD2. This CDR3 region has 17 residues. After removal of 1 base from V and 1 base from J, the junction contained 10 bases not matched to a gene. The germline CDR1 and CDR2 sequences are SGHTS and YDEGEE. The CDR3 nucleotides read TGTGCCAGCAGCTTGAGGCTAGCGGAAGTCGTCCAAGAGACCCAGTACTTC. Translation: CASSLRLAEVVQETQYF.

The DNA of the CDR3 is TGTGCCAGCAGCTCTCAAGAGACCCAGTACTTC. Protein sequence: CASSSQETQYF. The chain joins TRBV7-2 to TRBJ2-5; D not resolved. This CDR3 comprises 11 residues. Germline V gene sequence: CDR1 SGHTA, CDR2 FQGNSA. V lost 4 bases to trimming and J lost 2 bases, with 2 bases between them.

The V gene is TRBV7-6, the J gene TRBJ2-7; D might be TRBD1 (6 bases). The V end lost 3 bases, the J end lost 3 bases, and 15 bases lay between the germline ends. This CDR3 has 15 residues. CDR1 and CDR2 from the germline V gene are SGHVS and FNYEAQ. In nucleotides, the CDR3 is TGTGCCAGCAGCTTGGTACAGGGTAGGGGCTACGAGCAGTACTTC. Translation: CASSLVQGRGYEQYF.

J is TRBJ2-6 and V is TRBV15, with 9 nucleotides matching TRBD1. CDR1 LNHNV and CDR2 YYDKDF come from the germline V gene (reference sequence). V was clipped by 3 bases and J by 0 bases; unmatched bases: 12. The CDR3 covers 20 residues. The CDR3 reads CATSSSDSGQGYSGANVLTF. The CDR3 DNA is TGTGCCACCAGCAGCTCCGACTCGGGACAGGGTTACTCTGGGGCCAACGTCCTGACTTTC.